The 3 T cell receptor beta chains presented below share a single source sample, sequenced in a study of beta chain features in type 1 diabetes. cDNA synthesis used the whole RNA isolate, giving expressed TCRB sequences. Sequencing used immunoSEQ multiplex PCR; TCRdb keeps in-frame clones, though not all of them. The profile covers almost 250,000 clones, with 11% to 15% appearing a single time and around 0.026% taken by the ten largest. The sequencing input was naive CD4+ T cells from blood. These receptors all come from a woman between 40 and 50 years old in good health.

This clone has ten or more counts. The CDR3 reads CASSQFLAGGWRFF. CDR3 bases: TGCGCCAGCAGCCAATTCCTAGCGGGGGGCTGGAGGTTTTTT. This chain links TRBV4-3 with TRBJ2-2, with 11 bases that match TRBD2. The CDR3 spans 14 residues. After removal of 2 bases from V and 16 bases from J, the junction contained 9 bases not matched to a gene. In germline, CDR1 is LGHNA, CDR2 YSLEER.

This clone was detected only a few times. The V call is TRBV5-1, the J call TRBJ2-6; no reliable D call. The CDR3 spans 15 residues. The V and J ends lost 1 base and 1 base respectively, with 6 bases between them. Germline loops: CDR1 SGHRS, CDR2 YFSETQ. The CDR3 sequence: CASSLTRSGANVLTF. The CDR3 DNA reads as TGCGCCAGCAGCTTGACGAGGTCTGGGGCCAACGTCCTGACTTTC.

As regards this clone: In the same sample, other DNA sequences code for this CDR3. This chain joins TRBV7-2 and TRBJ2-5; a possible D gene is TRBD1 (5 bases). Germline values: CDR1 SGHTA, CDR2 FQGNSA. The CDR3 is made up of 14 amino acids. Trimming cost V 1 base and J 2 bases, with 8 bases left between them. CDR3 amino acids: CASSLVSGQETQYF. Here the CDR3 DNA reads TGTGCCAGCAGCTTAGTATCAGGGCAAGAGACCCAGTACTTC.